One sample yielded the 19 T cell receptor beta chains listed below, sequenced in a study of blood T cell repertoires in COVID-19. The table came from immunoSEQ multiplex PCR; TCRdb's copy has only in-frame clones and leaves some out. The data hold about 68,000 clones, with nearly 90% observed a single time. The sequenced sample was peripheral blood. These receptors were obtained from a woman aged 45-59 years with COVID-19, enrolled during active disease.

The rearrangement uses TRBV24-1 and TRBJ2-1; 8 nucleotides align to TRBD1. Germline lookup yields CDR1 KGHDR and CDR2 SFDVKD. The V and J ends lost 1 base and 8 bases, in that order; junction bases with no gene match: 6. CDR3 size: 15 residues. The CDR3 nucleotides read TGTGCCACCAGTGATTTTGGCAGGGGGCAAGATGAGCAGTTCTTC. Translated: CATSDFGRGQDEQFF.

The rearrangement uses TRBV2 and TRBJ2-2; 10 bases match TRBD1. Germline V CDR1 and CDR2: SNHLY, FYNNEI. This CDR3 contains 16 residues. Losses at the gene ends were 8 bases for V and 4 bases for J; bases not matched to a gene: 10. For the CDR3, the DNA is TGTGCCAGCGGATCATCCGGGACAGGGGTCACCGGGGAGCTGTTTTTT. Amino acids: CASGSSGTGVTGELFF.

The chain carries TRBV6-5 and TRBJ2-2; TRBD2 agrees at 7 bases. J lost 3 bases, V lost 8 bases, and 6 bases had no gene match. CDR1 and CDR2 (germline): MNHEY, SVGAGI. The CDR3 sequence is 14 residues long. For the CDR3, the DNA is TGTGCCAGCTCCGGGACTATTCACACCGGGGAGCTGTTTTTT. Protein: CASSGTIHTGELFF.

The genes are TRBV7-8 and TRBJ2-1, with a weak D call TRBD2 (5 bases). Germline V gene sequence: CDR1 SGHVS, CDR2 FQNEAQ. The CDR3 has 13 amino acids. The V and J ends lost 0 bases and 7 bases respectively, with 7 bases between them. The CDR3 DNA is TGTGCCAGCAGCTTAGCGACGGGAAATGAGCAGTTCTTC. It specifies CASSLATGNEQFF.

The chain couples TRBV29-1 to TRBJ1-1; D not certain. The CDR3 extends over 13 amino acids. Trimming left V 6 bases short and J 0 bases short, with 11 bases between. Per germline, CDR1 SQVTM and CDR2 ANQGSEA. The DNA of the CDR3 is TGCAGCGTAGGAGGGCCGATGAACACTGAAGCTTTCTTT. It is translated as CSVGGPMNTEAFF.

This chain joins TRBV6-5 and TRBJ1-5, with D possibly being TRBD1 (6 bases). Germline assignment: CDR1 MNHEY and CDR2 SVGAGI. V was clipped by 5 bases and J by 8 bases, with 13 bases between them. The CDR3 runs 13 residues. Here the CDR3 DNA reads TGTGCCAGCAGTCTAACAGGGATTGAGCCCCAGCATTTT. Protein sequence: CASSLTGIEPQHF.

The J gene is TRBJ2-7, the V gene TRBV10-3; perhaps TRBD2 as D (6 bases). Trimming took 6 bases from V and 3 from J, leaving 12 bases between them. This CDR3 has 13 amino acids. Germline V CDR1 and CDR2: ENHRY, SYGVKD. The CDR3 DNA follows: TGTGCCATCAGGGGGCGGGAACGCTACGAGCAGTACTTC. Protein sequence: CAIRGRERYEQYF.

This clone was observed once. This chain connects TRBV6-6 to TRBJ2-3; 11 bases are shared with TRBD2. Germline CDR1 and CDR2: MNHNY and SVGAGI (reference sequence). This CDR3 spans 19 amino acids. V was clipped by 6 bases and J by 0 bases; unmatched bases: 14. This chain's CDR3 is CASRRRILAGGRSTDTQYF. The CDR3 coding sequence is TGTGCCAGCAGGCGACGGATTTTAGCGGGAGGGAGGAGCACAGATACGCAGTATTTT.

This chain joins TRBV11-3 and TRBJ2-3; 11 bases match TRBD2. The germline V gene has CDR1 SGHNT and CDR2 YENEEA. CDR3 length: 16 residues. Trimming at V came to 5 bases and at J to 4 bases, leaving 8 bases not matched to a gene. CDR3 nucleotide sequence: TGTGCCAGCAGCCAAGGTAGCGGGAGGGCCGCAGATACGCAGTATTTT. It translates to CASSQGSGRAADTQYF.

The J gene is TRBJ1-1, the V gene TRBV7-3, with 7 bases matching TRBD1. This CDR3 contains 13 residues. Germline-derived CDR1 and CDR2 are SGHTA and FQGTGA. The V gene end was trimmed by 5 bases and the J gene end by 4 bases; junction bases not matched to a gene: 4. The CDR3 sequence: CASSQDRVTEAFF. The CDR3 DNA follows: TGTGCCAGCAGCCAAGACAGGGTCACTGAAGCTTTCTTT.

This clone was counted a single time. The chain has TRBV2 and TRBJ2-5; D might be TRBD1 (5 bases). CDR1 is SNHLY and CDR2 is FYNNEI in the germline V gene. CDR3 length equals 14 residues. The V and J ends lost 5 bases and 4 bases respectively, with 14 bases between them. The CDR3 DNA reads TGTGCCAGCAGTATTATGGGGCGCGGAGAGACCCAGTACTTC. It specifies CASSIMGRGETQYF.

The rearrangement links TRBV6-5 to TRBJ2-2; perhaps TRBD2 as D (7 bases). Germline CDR1 reads MNHEY; CDR2 reads SVGAGI. The CDR3 covers 16 residues. The V end lost 3 bases, the J end lost 6 bases, and 17 bases lay between the germline ends. In DNA, the CDR3 is TGTGCCAGCAGTTATAGGGGGGGACATTCCCCCGGGGAGCTGTTTTTT. This translates into CASSYRGGHSPGELFF.

The chain recombines TRBV19 with TRBJ2-5; 8 bases are shared with TRBD2. Germline CDR1 is LNHDA and CDR2 is SQIVND (reference sequence). This CDR3 spans 14 amino acids. The junction had 8 bases not matched to a gene; V was cut back by 6 bases and J by 5 bases. Here the CDR3 reads CASRRAAGAETQYF. The CDR3 DNA sequence: TGTGCCAGTAGGAGGGCAGCGGGAGCCGAGACCCAGTACTTC.

This chain joins TRBV15 and TRBJ1-2; D is perhaps TRBD1 (6 bases). The germline V gene encodes CDR1 LNHNV and CDR2 YYDKDF (reference sequence). This CDR3 contains 14 residues. Between the trimmed V and J ends, which lost 1 base and 7 bases, there was a span of 13 bases. CDR3 protein: CATSRGAGVGGYTF. CDR3 DNA sequence: TGTGCCACCAGCAGAGGGGCAGGGGTAGGTGGCTACACCTTC.

The chain combines TRBV7-8 with TRBJ2-2; 7 positions match TRBD2. This CDR3 spans 15 amino acids. Germline V CDR1 and CDR2: SGHVS, FQNEAQ. V lost 4 bases, J lost 4 bases, and 6 bases stayed unmatched. Written as DNA, the CDR3 is TGTGCCAGCAGCTACGGGACTACCTTCACCGGGGAGCTGTTTTTT. This encodes CASSYGTTFTGELFF.

This clone was counted a single time. The chain combines TRBV28 with TRBJ2-4, with 8 nucleotides matching TRBD1. The junction had 14 bases not matched to a gene; V was cut back by 1 base and J by 9 bases. Looked up from germline, CDR1 is MDHEN and CDR2 is SYDVKM. This CDR3 comprises 17 residues. The CDR3 is CASSLSVGARGQGIQYF. The CDR3 DNA reads as TGTGCCAGCAGTTTATCTGTTGGGGCCAGGGGGCAGGGCATTCAGTACTTC.

This clone was detected a few times. The chain couples TRBV6-5 to TRBJ2-5; weak D call: TRBD2 (6 bases). This CDR3 contains 13 residues. Germline loops: CDR1 MNHEY, CDR2 SVGAGI. V was trimmed by 5 bases and J by 3 bases, leaving 10 bases between them. In DNA form, the CDR3 reads TGTGCCAGCAGTACGGGACTGGAAGAGACCCAGTACTTC. Encoded protein: CASSTGLEETQYF.

The table lists this clone with a count of one. The V gene is TRBV5-6, the J gene TRBJ2-7, with a tentative D call TRBD2 (5 bases). The CDR3 is made up of 14 amino acids. CDR1 is SGHDT and CDR2 is YYEEEE in the germline V gene. V was trimmed by 2 bases and J by 1 base, leaving 10 bases between them. The CDR3 is CASSFGVASYEQYF. The CDR3 nucleotides read TGTGCCAGCAGCTTCGGGGTCGCATCCTACGAGCAGTACTTC.

The genes are TRBV5-1 and TRBJ2-1; 7 bases are a match to TRBD2. The CDR3 contains 15 residues. V lost 3 bases and J lost 9; bases outside the gene matches: 12. From germline, CDR1 is SGHRS and CDR2 YFSETQ. The CDR3 sequence: CASSSLSGPPGEQFF. The CDR3 DNA sequence: TGCGCCAGCAGCTCCCTTAGCGGGCCCCCCGGTGAGCAGTTCTTC.